Included here is one T cell receptor beta chain sequence, with context. In the authors' workflow: Amplification from reference gene primers served as the basis for estimated nucleated cell counts. Method: immunoSEQ multiplex PCR; TCRdb's copy keeps in-frame clones and lacks some. For V, J and clone size, that table is used; D and trimming come from the DNA. The repertoire holds 63,000 or so clones, with roughly 82% as singletons. The V and J ends lost 4 bases and 3 bases respectively, with 13 bases between them. This CDR3 is built from 14 residues. Looked up from germline, CDR1 is SGHDN and CDR2 is FVKESK. This specimen comes from a study of blood T cell repertoires in COVID-19. Study-wide context: COVID-19 samples, acute and convalescent, were from the United States, Italy and Spain. The cDNA or gDNA used as material had been derived from T cells, B-cell-depleted T cells, or PBMCs.

Sample: peripheral blood. The rearrangement links TRBV14 to TRBJ2-7; a weak D match, TRBD2 (5 bases). The clonotype originates from a man at least 80 years old with active COVID-19. CDR3 sequence: CASSLGRGIYEQYF. The DNA for the CDR3 is TGTGCCAGCAGCCTGGGCAGAGGGATCTACGAGCAGTACTTC.